Presented here are 25 T cell receptor beta chains from one specimen sequenced in a study of OX40 agonist ivuxolimab in advanced cancers. Sequenced by immunoSEQ multiplex PCR; TCRdb stores in-frame clones only, minus some. The sample carries 64,000 or so clones, roughly 84% recorded once. The material sequenced was CD4+ or CD8+ T cells sorted from blood, taken in a trial of the OX40 agonist ivuxolimab. The origin of the receptors is an adult with an advanced solid tumor such as melanoma, head and neck, liver or kidney cancer.

This chain joins TRBV19 and TRBJ2-1; possibly TRBD2 for D (6 bases). Trimming cost V 3 bases and J 7 bases, with 10 bases left between them. The CDR3 is 13 residues long. Germline values: CDR1 LNHDA, CDR2 SQIVND (reference sequence). Here the CDR3 reads CASSIQGGNEQFF. CDR3 DNA: TGTGCCAGTAGTATTCAAGGAGGGAATGAGCAGTTCTTC.

This rearrangement joins TRBV5-6 to TRBJ1-2; 9 nucleotides match TRBD1. In germline, CDR1 is SGHDT, CDR2 YYEEEE. V lost 4 bases to trimming and J lost 4 bases; unmatched junction nucleotides: 11. The CDR3 extends over 16 amino acids. The CDR3 bases are TGTGCCAGCAGCCCCGGGAAGGGACAGGGACGCTATGGCTACACCTTC. Its protein is CASSPGKGQGRYGYTF. Combining the CDR3 with reference TRBV5-6 and TRBJ1-2 gives the whole variable domain DAGVTQSPTHLIKTRGQQVTLRCSPKSGHDTVSWYQQALGQGPQFIFQYYEEEERQRGNFPDRFSGHQFPNYSSELNVNALLLGDSALYLCASSPGKGQGRYGYTFGSGTRLTVV.

The rearrangement joins TRBV5-1 to TRBJ2-2, with a weak D call TRBD2 (6 bases). V gave up 4 bases and J gave up 2 bases, with 12 bases separating them. The CDR3 has 15 amino acids. Germline CDR1 reads SGHRS; CDR2 reads YFSETQ. The CDR3 nucleotides read TGCGCCAGCAGCATGTTGACTAGAAACACCGGGGAGCTGTTTTTT. Translation: CASSMLTRNTGELFF.

J is TRBJ2-1 and V is TRBV7-2; D is ambiguous. Germline lookup yields CDR1 SGHTA and CDR2 FQGNSA. This CDR3 comprises 15 residues. The V and J ends lost 1 base and 0 bases respectively, with 7 bases between them. CDR3: CASSLVWSSYNEQFF. DNA for the CDR3: TGTGCCAGCAGCTTAGTTTGGAGCTCCTACAATGAGCAGTTCTTC.

This chain joins TRBV5-1 and TRBJ2-3; D unclear. V was cut by 2 bases and J by 2 bases, with 12 bases left in between. This CDR3 region has 15 residues. Germline V gene lookup returns CDR1 SGHRS and CDR2 YFSETQ. DNA for the CDR3: TGCGCCAGCAGCTTCGGAACTGGATACACAGATACGCAGTATTTT. Residues: CASSFGTGYTDTQYF.

This chain links TRBV25-1 with TRBJ1-6, with TRBD1 identical over 8 bases. The CDR3 contains 16 residues. CDR1 and CDR2 from the germline V gene are MGHDK and SYGVNS. V shed 6 bases, J shed 4 bases, and the junction held 8 bases outside the gene matches. The CDR3 DNA sequence: TGTGCCAGCAGGACAGGGGACCTTGGATATAATTCACCCCTCCACTTT. Its protein is CASRTGDLGYNSPLHF. Filled out from reference TRBV25-1 and TRBJ1-6, the complete variable domain reads EADIYQTPRYLVIGTGKKITLECSQTMGHDKMYWYQQDPGMELHLIHYSYGVNSTEKGDLSSESTVSRIRTEHFPLTLESARPSHTSQYLCASRTGDLGYNSPLHFGNGTRLTVT.

The gene calls are TRBV18 and TRBJ1-1; D possibly corresponds to TRBD1 (5 bases). The CDR3 contains 13 residues. V lost 2 bases to trimming and J lost 6 bases, with 10 bases between them. Germline V lookup: CDR1 KGHSH, CDR2 LQKENI. CDR3 in DNA: TGTGCCAGCTCACCAAGGGCACAGGCTGAAGCTTTCTTT. Translating it yields CASSPRAQAEAFF.

The chain carries TRBV2 and TRBJ1-5; D perhaps matches TRBD1 (5 bases). V lost 11 bases to trimming and J lost 10 bases, with 21 bases between them. CDR1 SNHLY and CDR2 FYNNEI come from the germline V gene. The length of the CDR3 is 13 residues. CDR3 in DNA: TGTGCCGGATCAAGGACAAACTCGGGCCCCCAGCATTTT. Its translation: CAGSRTNSGPQHF.

V and J are TRBV2 and TRBJ2-4, with 13 bases identical to TRBD2. CDR1 SNHLY and CDR2 FYNNEI come from the germline V gene. Unmatched junction bases numbered 11, after V lost 10 bases and J lost 5 bases. The length of the CDR3 is 16 residues. The CDR3: CAKIGTSGDEENIQYF. CDR3 DNA sequence: TGTGCCAAAATCGGGACTAGCGGGGATGAGGAAAACATTCAGTACTTC.

There are a few counts of this clone. The gene calls are TRBV5-1 and TRBJ2-5, with 8 bases aligning to TRBD2. Germline assignment: CDR1 SGHRS and CDR2 YFSETQ. V shed 6 bases, J shed 6 bases, and the junction held 13 bases outside the gene matches. This CDR3 comprises 15 residues. Here the CDR3 reads CASTLNGGGWQTQYF. CDR3 DNA: TGCGCCAGCACCCTAAACGGGGGGGGTTGGCAGACCCAGTACTTC.

The chain carries TRBV19 and TRBJ2-1; 9 nucleotides align to TRBD1. CDR3 size: 13 residues. The germline gives CDR1 LNHDA, CDR2 SQIVND (reference sequence). Germline trimming cut 8 bases from V and 9 bases from J; bases unmatched to any gene: 8. The CDR3 protein is CASAGTGWGEQFF. The CDR3 DNA sequence: TGTGCCAGTGCCGGGACAGGGTGGGGTGAGCAGTTCTTC.

The genes are TRBV29-1 and TRBJ2-6; D not resolved. The CDR3 totals 13 residues. The germline gives CDR1 SQVTM, CDR2 ANQGSEA. Trimming removed 5 bases from V and 0 bases from J, with 5 bases in between. CDR3 sequence reads: CSVMVSGANVLTF. The CDR3, as DNA: TGCAGCGTTATGGTCTCTGGGGCCAACGTCCTGACTTTC.

The chain uses TRBV28 and TRBJ1-3; 8 bases line up with TRBD1. Germline V gives CDR1 MDHEN, CDR2 SYDVKM. Trimming removed 5 bases from V and 4 bases from J; junction bases left unmatched: 4. This CDR3 has 14 residues. The CDR3 here is CASSEQGDGNTIYF. Written as DNA, the CDR3 is TGTGCCAGCAGTGAACAGGGGGACGGAAACACCATATATTTT.

This clone was recorded a few times. The chain recombines TRBV10-3 with TRBJ1-2, with unresolved D. The CDR3 extends over 15 amino acids. V lost 0 bases and J 0 bases, leaving 8 bases between the germline ends. Germline V gene lookup returns CDR1 ENHRY and CDR2 SYGVKD. In nucleotides, the CDR3 is TGTGCCATCAGTGAGTCGTTTGAAGCTAACTATGGCTACACCTTC. This translates into CAISESFEANYGYTF.

The chain recombines TRBV30 with TRBJ2-1, with unresolved D. Germline assignment: CDR1 GTSNPN and CDR2 SVGIG (reference sequence). The CDR3 covers 14 residues. The ends were cut back, 0 bases at V and 9 bases at J, with 15 bases in the middle. CDR3 sequence (DNA): TGTGCCTGGAGTGTACTCTCGGTCAAGGGTGAGCAGTTCTTC. Its translation is CAWSVLSVKGEQFF.

The V and J genes are TRBV2 and TRBJ1-4, with D tentatively TRBD1 (6 bases). This CDR3 has 16 residues. With 1 base removed from V and 3 bases from J, the gap between germline ends came to 12 bases. From germline, CDR1 is SNHLY and CDR2 FYNNEI. As DNA, the CDR3 is TGTGCCAGCAGTGAAGGGACAGCTAAATCTAATGAAAAACTGTTTTTT. It is translated as CASSEGTAKSNEKLFF. Combining the CDR3 with reference TRBV2 and TRBJ1-4 gives the whole variable domain EPEVTQTPSHQVTQMGQEVILRCVPISNHLYFYWYRQILGQKVEFLVSFYNNEISEKSEIFDDQFSVERPDGSNFTLKIRSTKLEDSAMYFCASSEGTAKSNEKLFFGSGTQLSVL.

This chain links TRBV29-1 with TRBJ2-7, with unresolved D. The germline gives CDR1 SQVTM, CDR2 ANQGSEA. The CDR3 is made up of 12 amino acids. V lost 7 bases to trimming and J lost 2 bases, with 12 bases between them. The CDR3 sequence: CSGRASPYEQYF. CDR3 coding DNA: TGCAGCGGACGGGCCAGTCCCTACGAGCAGTACTTC.

This clone turned up a few times. V usage is TRBV27 and J usage is TRBJ2-7, with TRBD1 as a possible D gene (7 bases). The CDR3 length is 15 residues. V lost 2 bases and J lost 7, with 18 bases in between. In germline, CDR1 is MNHEY, CDR2 SMNVEV (reference sequence). The CDR3, as DNA: TGTGCCAGCAGTTTACGGCAGGGGGGAACGGGGGAGCAGTACTTC. As protein: CASSLRQGGTGEQYF.

V is TRBV5-1 and J is TRBJ2-5, with D possibly being TRBD1 (6 bases). CDR3 size: 14 residues. Deletions cut 2 bases from V and 1 base from J, with 9 bases between. Germline CDR1 reads SGHRS; CDR2 reads YFSETQ. As DNA, the CDR3 is TGCGCCAGCAGCTTAACAGGGACCCAAGAGACCCAGTACTTC. Its protein is CASSLTGTQETQYF.

The rearrangement links TRBV30 to TRBJ1-6, with D unclear. CDR3 size: 16 residues. Trimming cost V 4 bases and J 13 bases, with 26 bases left between them. Germline CDR1 is GTSNPN and CDR2 is SVGIG (reference sequence). The CDR3 here is CAWIPTAPTTFGPLHF. CDR3 in DNA: TGTGCCTGGATCCCCACCGCTCCGACGACTTTTGGCCCCCTCCACTTT.

This sequence joins TRBV9 and TRBJ1-1; D perhaps matches TRBD1 (5 bases). The CDR3 has 14 residues. The germline CDR1 and CDR2 sequences are SGDLS and YYNGEE. Trimming left V 3 bases short and J 1 base short, with 10 bases between. DNA of the CDR3: TGTGCCAGCAGCGCCCGGGGGTCGAACACTGAAGCTTTCTTT. Its translation: CASSARGSNTEAFF.

CDR3 protein: CASAISYNEQFF. CDR3 nucleotide sequence: TGCGCCAGCGCCATATCCTACAATGAGCAGTTCTTC. The chain joins TRBV5-1 to TRBJ2-1, with D hard to call. Germline V gene lookup returns CDR1 SGHRS and CDR2 YFSETQ. This CDR3 has 12 residues. The V end lost 7 bases, the J end lost 1 base, and 6 bases lay between the germline ends.

The V call is TRBV7-9, the J call TRBJ1-1; D uncertain. This CDR3 has 15 residues. V dropped 6 bases and J dropped 6 bases, with 20 bases sitting between them. Germline CDR1 and CDR2: SEHNR and FQNEAQ (reference sequence). The CDR3 here is CASRPRPDGLAEAFF. CDR3 coding DNA: TGTGCCAGCAGACCTCGCCCGGACGGTCTCGCTGAAGCTTTCTTT.

V usage is TRBV7-2 and J usage is TRBJ2-3; TRBD1 aligns across 7 bases. Germline assignment: CDR1 SGHTA and CDR2 FQGNSA. There are 13 residues in the CDR3. The junction had 3 bases not matched to a gene; V was cut back by 2 bases and J by 7 bases. CDR3 nucleotide sequence: TGTGCCAGCAGCTTACCAGGGGGAAATACGCAGTATTTT. This sequence encodes CASSLPGGNTQYF. The full variable domain, its missing parts supplied by reference TRBV7-2 and TRBJ2-3, is GAGVSQSPSNKVTEKGKDVELRCDPISGHTALYWYRQSLGQGLEFLIYFQGNSAPDKSGLPSDRFSAERTGGSVSTLTIQRTQQEDSAVYLCASSLPGGNTQYFGPGTRLTVL.

The V call is TRBV27, the J call TRBJ2-1; 8 nucleotides align to TRBD1. Trimming took 5 bases from V and 10 from J; bases not matched to a gene: 4. Germline V CDR1 and CDR2: MNHEY, SMNVEV (reference sequence). CDR3 size: 12 residues. CDR3 coding DNA: TGTGCCAGCAGTATACAGGGGGGCGAGCAGTTCTTC. This codes for CASSIQGGEQFF.